Given below is one T cell receptor beta chain in context. V gave up 0 bases and J gave up 8 bases, with 11 bases separating them. This CDR3 has 14 amino acids. The germline gives CDR1 SGDLS, CDR2 YYNGEE. This entry is derived from a study of blood T cell repertoires in COVID-19. Study information: The United States, Italy and Spain supplied acute and convalescent COVID-19 samples. PBMCs, B-cell-depleted T cells, or T cells were the source of the cDNA or gDNA that made up the material.

In the original workflow: How many nucleated cells were present was estimated from reference gene primer amplification. Assay used: immunoSEQ multiplex PCR; TCRdb lists only in-frame clones, some missing. The D gene and trimming were derived from the DNA, and the V and J assignments and clone size from that table. The profile covers roughly 64,000 clones, with around 84% appearing a single time and 3.2% taken by the ten largest. The chain has TRBV9 and TRBJ2-2; D is possibly TRBD2 (5 bases). The sample taken for sequencing was peripheral blood. The clonotype originates from a man aged 45-60 years with active COVID-19. Here the CDR3 reads CASSVGLAEGELFF. CDR3 nucleotides: TGTGCCAGCAGCGTAGGGCTAGCAGAAGGGGAGCTGTTTTTT.